This TCR beta chain emerged from a study of T cell repertoires in cytomegalovirus infection. The wider study: Both recently identified HLA-C-restricted and well-studied HLA-B-restricted CMV epitopes were used in the study. Public TCR beta signatures marked donors with CMV infection and the matching HLA. Study-wide results and limits: Clonotypes of TCR beta that were HLA-C-restricted and CMV-specific dominated the ex vivo response.

In TCRdb, the reads were re-called with MiXCR into one record per CDR3 protein. The sample holds roughly 500,000 distinct CDR3 sequences, around 35% seen once. This clonotype has just a few counts. Its target is unknown. The V end was cut by 3 bases, the J end by 7 bases, with 15 bases between. Germline assignment: CDR1 MGHDK and CDR2 SYGVNS. This CDR3 contains 15 residues. The chain is built from TRBV25-1 and TRBJ2-2; TRBD1 might be the D (6 bases). The source material was cultured PBMCs, sampled from culture after CMV antigen stimulation. The origin of this receptor is a human donor in good health (CMV status not recorded). Some clones in this sample may be carry-over from other donors' samples. DNA for the CDR3: TGTGCCAGCAGTGAGCCCGGGACATTGGGCGGGGAGCTGTTTTTT. Amino acid sequence: CASSEPGTLGGELFF.